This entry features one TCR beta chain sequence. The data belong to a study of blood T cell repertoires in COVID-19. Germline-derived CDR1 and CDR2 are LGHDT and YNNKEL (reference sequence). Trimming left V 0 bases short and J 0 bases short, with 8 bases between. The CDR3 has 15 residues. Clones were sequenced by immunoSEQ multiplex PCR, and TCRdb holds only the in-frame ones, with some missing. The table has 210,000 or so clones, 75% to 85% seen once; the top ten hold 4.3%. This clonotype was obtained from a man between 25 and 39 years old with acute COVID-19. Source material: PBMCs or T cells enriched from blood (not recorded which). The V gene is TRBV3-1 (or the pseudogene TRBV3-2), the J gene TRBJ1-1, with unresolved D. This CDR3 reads CASSQDPGMNTEAFF. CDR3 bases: TGTGCCAGCAGCCAAGACCCGGGGATGAACACTGAAGCTTTCTTT.